Ten or more counts support the clone carrying this TCR beta chain. Its antigen remains unidentified. The sample originates from a study of regulatory T cells in long-lasting Graves disease. Overall study results and limits: Persistent Graves' disease cases displayed lower TCR diversity than newly diagnosed ones.

Trimming removed 2 bases from V and 8 bases from J; junction bases left unmatched: 8. The CDR3 runs 14 residues. The germline gives CDR1 GTSNPN, CDR2 SVGIG (reference sequence). As for time point: newly diagnosed GD, antithyroid drugs for less than 3 months. Making the TCR library involved RNA that had been extracted from PBMCs. Relying on iRepertoire HTBI primers and Arm-PCR of CDR3 regions, the team built TCR beta libraries. TCRdb fed the multiplex PCR reads into MiXCR, producing one record per CDR3 protein. The table records 450,000 to 700,000 distinct CDR3 sequences, approximately 13% of them present only once. The same specimen was also included in a second study, on T cells in Graves' hyperthyroidism and ophthalmopathy. That paper states: Hyperthyroidism patients were newly diagnosed, had disease duration under 2 months, and were aged 18 to 65 years. Exclusion criteria comprised uncontrolled infection, other autoimmune disease, pregnancy or lactation. With the HTBI primer set, the TCR CDR3 went through a first round of RT-PCR.

This chain connects TRBV30 to TRBJ1-4; 7 bases match TRBD1. This clonotype was obtained from a man aged 30-40 years with Graves disease. The sequencing here drew on peripheral blood mononuclear cells (PBMCs), taken at new diagnosis, from a patient treated with antithyroid drugs. As DNA, the CDR3 is TGTGCCTGGAGTACCCCGGGACAGCGAGAAAAACTGTTTTTT. This encodes CAWSTPGQREKLFF.